These 5 T cell receptor beta chains were all obtained from the same sample, sequenced in a study of T cell repertoires in aging, cancer and after chemotherapy. The template was genomic DNA from peripheral blood, not RNA. Rearranged V-D-J TRB sequences were amplified with a mixed TRB-A/B primer pool. TCRdb reprocessed the multiplex PCR reads via MiXCR and lists one record per CDR3 protein. Among under 7,500 distinct CDR3 sequences listed, over 35% were seen once. Sequenced material: blood. These TCRs come from a human donor in good health.

This clonotype showed up just a few times. The genes are TRBV27 and TRBJ1-4, with a weak D call TRBD1 (5 bases). The CDR3 has 16 residues. V dropped 0 bases and J dropped 4 bases, with 12 bases sitting between them. The V gene's germline CDR1 is MNHEY and CDR2 SMNVEV (reference sequence). In DNA form, the CDR3 reads TGTGCCAGCAGTTTATCGGGGACGGGATATAATGAAAAACTGTTTTTT. Translating gives CASSLSGTGYNEKLFF.

The CDR3 bases are TGTGCCAGCAGCTTAACGGGACAGGGTCTTCAGCTGTTTTTT. This encodes CASSLTGQGLQLFF. V and J are TRBV7-9 and TRBJ2-2, with 9 positions matching TRBD1. Germline CDR1 and CDR2: SEHNR and FQNEAQ (reference sequence). The CDR3 contains 14 residues. Trimming took 2 bases from V and 12 from J; bases not matched to a gene: 7.

This clonotype showed up just a few times. Written as DNA, the CDR3 is TGCGCCAGCAGCCCAGGAAGGGTCAATGAGCAGTTCTTC. Amino acid sequence: CASSPGRVNEQFF. The V and J genes are TRBV4-3 and TRBJ2-1; D is unclear. Trimming left V 4 bases short and J 6 bases short, with 10 bases between. This CDR3 spans 13 amino acids. Germline CDR1 and CDR2: LGHNA and YSLEER.

The chain uses TRBV19 and TRBJ2-7, with TRBD1 matching over 7 bases. Germline-derived CDR1 and CDR2 are LNHDA and SQIVND (reference sequence). Trimming took 7 bases from V and 0 from J; bases not matched to a gene: 12. The CDR3 loop spans 16 amino acids. The CDR3 spells CASTETNRGYSYEQYF. For the CDR3, the DNA is TGTGCCAGTACCGAGACCAACAGGGGATACTCCTACGAGCAGTACTTC.

The chain uses TRBV4-2 and TRBJ2-2; a possible D gene is TRBD1 (7 bases). The CDR3 consists of 16 residues. CDR1 LGHNA and CDR2 YNFKEQ come from the germline V gene. Trimming took 0 bases from V and 10 from J, leaving 18 bases between them. The DNA for the CDR3 is TGTGCCAGCAGCCAAGAACTTCTGCGGGGACAGATGGAGCTGTTTTTT. This gives the protein CASSQELLRGQMELFF.